One sample yielded the 7 T cell receptor beta chains listed below, sequenced in a study of blood T cell repertoires in COVID-19. TCRdb's table, derived via immunoSEQ multiplex PCR, lists solely in-frame clones and lacks some. The sample yields 20,000 to 25,000 clones, 91% seen once. The sequenced material came from peripheral blood. Receptors were obtained from a woman aged 70-85 years with active COVID-19.

In DNA form, the CDR3 reads TGTGCTAGTGGCCTATTTACAGGGGGATCTTACGAGCAGTACTTC. Translation: CASGLFTGGSYEQYF. This rearrangement joins TRBV12-5 to TRBJ2-7; 8 nucleotides line up with TRBD1. The CDR3 has 15 amino acids. Looked up from germline, CDR1 is LGHNT and CDR2 is FRNRAP. J gave up 4 bases and V 6 bases, and 11 bases lay outside the gene matches.

This clone was found once. The rearrangement joins TRBV21-1 to TRBJ1-1. TRBV21-1 is termed a pseudogene. The CDR3 extends over 14 amino acids. CDR3 protein: CASSKGRGGTEAFF. Written as DNA, the CDR3 is TGTGCCAGCAGCAAAGGAAGGGGAGGCACTGAAGCTTTCTTT.

This sequence joins TRBV12-3 or TRBV12-4 and TRBJ2-7; D might be TRBD2 (6 bases). Trimming removed 6 bases at V and 7 bases at J, with 16 bases between. The length of the CDR3 is 13 residues. The chain's CDR3 is CASSRKGTSEQYF. CDR3 nucleotide sequence: TGTGCCAGCAGCAGAAAAGGGACTTCAGAGCAGTACTTC.

This rearrangement joins TRBV19 to TRBJ2-1; 8 bases match TRBD2. Germline CDR1 is LNHDA and CDR2 is SQIVND (reference sequence). There are 13 residues in the CDR3. CDR3 coding DNA: TGTGGGGCAGGGACTAGGTCTAACAATGAGCAGTTCTTC. Its protein product is CGAGTRSNNEQFF.

This chain connects TRBV5-1 to TRBJ2-7; D is perhaps TRBD2 (6 bases). Looked up from germline, CDR1 is SGHRS and CDR2 is YFSETQ. The V end was cut by 4 bases, the J end by 3 bases, with 14 bases between. CDR3 size: 14 residues. CDR3 coding DNA: TGCGCCAGCAGCCCCGGTGGAGGGGTCTACGAGCAGTACTTC. Its translation: CASSPGGGVYEQYF.

The chain joins TRBV7-3 to TRBJ2-7, with TRBD2 identical over 8 bases. From germline, CDR1 is SGHTA and CDR2 FQGTGA. The CDR3 is made up of 13 amino acids. With 5 bases clipped from V and 4 bases from J, the junction kept 4 bases outside the gene matches. In DNA form, the CDR3 reads TGTGCCAGCAGCAAAAGCGGGAGTTACGAGCAGTACTTC. This sequence encodes CASSKSGSYEQYF.

This sequence joins TRBV19 and TRBJ1-1; 7 bases align to TRBD1. Germline V CDR1 and CDR2: LNHDA, SQIVND (reference sequence). The CDR3 runs to 18 residues. Trimming removed 7 bases from V and 4 bases from J; junction bases left unmatched: 21. Here the CDR3 reads CASTHAGLQRGRITEAFF. CDR3 DNA: TGTGCCAGTACCCACGCGGGGCTGCAAAGGGGGCGTATCACTGAAGCTTTCTTT.